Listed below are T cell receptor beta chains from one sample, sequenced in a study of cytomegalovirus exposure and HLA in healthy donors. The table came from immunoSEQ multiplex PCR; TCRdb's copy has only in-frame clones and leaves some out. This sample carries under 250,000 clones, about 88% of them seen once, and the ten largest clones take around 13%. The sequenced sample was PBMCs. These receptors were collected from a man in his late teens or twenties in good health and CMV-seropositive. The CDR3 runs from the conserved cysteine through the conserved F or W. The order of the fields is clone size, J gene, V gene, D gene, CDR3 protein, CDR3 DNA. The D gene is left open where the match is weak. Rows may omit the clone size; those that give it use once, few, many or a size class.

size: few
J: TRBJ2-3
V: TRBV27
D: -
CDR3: CASSLRPGRTDTQYF
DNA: TGTGCCAGCAGTTTGCGCCCCGGGCGCACAGATACGCAGTATTTT

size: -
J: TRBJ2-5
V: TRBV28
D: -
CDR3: CASSFRVQETQYF
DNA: TGTGCCAGCAGTTTCCGGGTCCAAGAGACCCAGTACTTC

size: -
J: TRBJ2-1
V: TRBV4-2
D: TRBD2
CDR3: CASSQVGTSGSYEQFF
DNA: TGTGCCAGCAGCCAAGTCGGGACTAGCGGGAGTTATGAGCAGTTCTTC

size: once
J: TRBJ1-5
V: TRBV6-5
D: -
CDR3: CASSYTRDVSQPQHF
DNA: TGTGCCAGCAGTTACACGAGGGACGTTAGTCAGCCCCAGCATTTT

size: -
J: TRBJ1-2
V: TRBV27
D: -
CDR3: CASSPRRGKTYGYTF
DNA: TGTGCCAGCAGCCCCCGACGGGGCAAAACCTATGGCTACACCTTC

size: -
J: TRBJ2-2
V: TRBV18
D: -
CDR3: CASSPRTGELFF
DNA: TGTGCCAGCTCCCCCCGGACCGGGGAGCTGTTTTTT

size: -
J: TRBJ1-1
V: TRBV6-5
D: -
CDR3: CASSYSRAGTNTEAFF
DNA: TGTGCCAGCAGTTACTCGAGGGCGGGGACGAACACTGAAGCTTTCTTT

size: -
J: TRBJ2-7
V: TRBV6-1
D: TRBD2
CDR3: CASSESGTRAYEQYF
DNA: TGTGCCAGCAGTGAGTCAGGGACTAGGGCCTACGAGCAGTACTTC

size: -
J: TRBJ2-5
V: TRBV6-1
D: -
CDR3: CASRDLKEAQETQYF
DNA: TGTGCCAGCAGAGACCTCAAGGAAGCTCAAGAGACCCAGTACTTC

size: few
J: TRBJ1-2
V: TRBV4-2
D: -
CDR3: CASSQDQPSGYTF
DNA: TGTGCCAGCAGCCAAGATCAACCGTCTGGCTACACCTTC

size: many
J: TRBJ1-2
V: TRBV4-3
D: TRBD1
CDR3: CASSQELGDRGLSYGYTF
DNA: TGCGCCAGCAGCCAAGAGCTAGGGGACAGGGGGCTTAGCTATGGCTACACCTTC

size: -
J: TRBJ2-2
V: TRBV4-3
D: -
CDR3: CASSQDHQFGELFF
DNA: TGCGCCAGCAGCCAAGATCATCAATTCGGGGAGCTGTTTTTT

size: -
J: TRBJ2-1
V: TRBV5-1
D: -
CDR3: CASSLGWYNEQFF
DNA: TGCGCCAGCAGCTTGGGATGGTACAATGAGCAGTTCTTC

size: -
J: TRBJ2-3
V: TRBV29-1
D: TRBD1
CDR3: CSVVQGADTQYF
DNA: TGCAGCGTTGTACAGGGGGCAGATACGCAGTATTTT

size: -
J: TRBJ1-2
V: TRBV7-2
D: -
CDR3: CASSAGPEYGYTF
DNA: TGTGCCAGCAGCGCGGGACCGGAGTATGGCTACACCTTC

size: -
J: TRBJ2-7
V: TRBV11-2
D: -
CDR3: CASSRGGLYEQYF
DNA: TGTGCCAGCAGCAGGGGGGGCTTATACGAGCAGTACTTC

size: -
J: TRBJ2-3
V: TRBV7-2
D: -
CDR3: CASSSYLEVTDTQYF
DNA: TGTGCCAGCAGCTCGTACCTGGAGGTGACAGATACGCAGTATTTT

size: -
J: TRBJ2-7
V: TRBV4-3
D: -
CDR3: CASSPKEGGSYEQYF
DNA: TGCGCCAGCAGCCCGAAAGAGGGGGGCTCCTACGAGCAGTACTTC

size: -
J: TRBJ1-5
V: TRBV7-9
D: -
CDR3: CASSIEGRQPQHF
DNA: TGTGCCAGCAGCATAGAGGGTAGACAGCCCCAGCATTTT

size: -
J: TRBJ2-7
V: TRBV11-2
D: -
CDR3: CASSFWRPSSGEQYF
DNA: TGTGCCAGCAGCTTTTGGCGGCCCTCATCGGGGGAGCAGTACTTC

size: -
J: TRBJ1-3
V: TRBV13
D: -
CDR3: CASSPDSSSGNTIYF
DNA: TGTGCCAGCAGCCCCGACAGTAGCTCTGGAAACACCATATATTTT

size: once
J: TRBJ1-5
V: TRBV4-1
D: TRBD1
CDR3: CASSHRAGGEHGRPQHF
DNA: TGCGCCAGCAGCCATCGGGCAGGGGGAGAACATGGGCGGCCCCAGCATTTT

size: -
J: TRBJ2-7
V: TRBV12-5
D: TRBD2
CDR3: CASGLGRLSGSEQYF
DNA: TGTGCTAGTGGTTTGGGACGCCTTAGCGGGAGCGAGCAGTACTTC

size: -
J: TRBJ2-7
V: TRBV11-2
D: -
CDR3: CASSLRGARGSSYEQYF
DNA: TGTGCCAGCAGCTTACGAGGGGCACGGGGGAGCTCCTACGAGCAGTACTTC